These T cell receptor beta chains were read from a single sample in a study of blood T cell repertoires in COVID-19. Sequenced by immunoSEQ multiplex PCR; TCRdb stores in-frame clones only, minus some. The sample carries around 260,000 clones, 75% to 90% recorded once. Sequencing used peripheral blood. These receptors were taken from a woman aged 25 to 39 with active or convalescent COVID-19. The CDR3 runs from the conserved cysteine through the conserved F or W. A D gene is named only where the DNA matches it firmly. Rows give clone size only sometimes, using once, few, many, or a class for an expanded clone.

TRBV6-1	16	NA	TRBJ2-3	NA	TGTGCCAGCAGTGAGAGGGTGTCCCCTACCACAGATACGCAGTATTTT	CASSERVSPTTDTQYF
TRBV6-6	12	NA	TRBJ1-1	NA	TGTGCCAGCAGTGACGCGCGGACTGAAGCTTTCTTT	CASSDARTEAFF
TRBV7-2	11	once	TRBJ2-5	NA	TGTGCCAGCAGCCAAGCGGAGACCCAGTACTTC	CASSQAETQYF
TRBV7-2	16	NA	TRBJ2-3	NA	TGTGCCAGCAGCTCACTAGGGATATCAAGCACAGATACGCAGTATTTT	CASSSLGISSTDTQYF
TRBV6-2/TRBV6-3	13	NA	TRBJ1-5	NA	TGTGCCAGCAGTTACCGCACGGATCAGCCCCAGCATTTT	CASSYRTDQPQHF
TRBV5-1	15	NA	TRBJ2-5	NA	TGCGCCAGCAGATCAGAGGGCTCCCCTGGGGAGACCCAGTACTTC	CASRSEGSPGETQYF
TRBV3-1/TRBV3-2	16	NA	TRBJ2-7	TRBD1	TGTGCCAGCAGCCTCACTGGACAGGGTCTGGGGGCCGAGCAGTACTTC	CASSLTGQGLGAEQYF
TRBV7-9	15	NA	TRBJ2-5	NA	TGTGCCAGCAGCACGGGGAAGCGGTATCAAGAGACCCAGTACTTC	CASSTGKRYQETQYF
TRBV7-2	15	NA	TRBJ1-1	TRBD1	TGTGCCAGCAGCTGGACAGGGGGGGTAATCACTGAAGCTTTCTTT	CASSWTGGVITEAFF
TRBV3-1/TRBV3-2	16	once	TRBJ1-1	NA	TGTGCCAGCAGCCAAGTGACCGGGTCCCAGAACACTGAAGCTTTCTTT	CASSQVTGSQNTEAFF
TRBV6-2/TRBV6-3	14	few	TRBJ2-3	NA	TGTGCCAGCAGTTCCCCACACAGAGCAGATACGCAGTATTTT	CASSSPHRADTQYF
TRBV5-5	13	NA	TRBJ1-2	NA	TGTGCCAGCAGCTTGGTGGGGGGCTATGGCTACACCTTC	CASSLVGGYGYTF
TRBV24-1	13	NA	TRBJ2-5	NA	TGTGCCACCAGGGGCGGGGAGCAAGAGACCCAGTACTTC	CATRGGEQETQYF
TRBV7-9	15	NA	TRBJ1-5	NA	TGTGCCAGCAGCTCCAAGGGGGGGGCCAATCAGCCCCAGCATTTT	CASSSKGGANQPQHF
TRBV5-1	15	NA	TRBJ1-4	NA	TGCGCCAGCAGCTTCGGGACTGCAACTAATGAAAAACTGTTTTTT	CASSFGTATNEKLFF